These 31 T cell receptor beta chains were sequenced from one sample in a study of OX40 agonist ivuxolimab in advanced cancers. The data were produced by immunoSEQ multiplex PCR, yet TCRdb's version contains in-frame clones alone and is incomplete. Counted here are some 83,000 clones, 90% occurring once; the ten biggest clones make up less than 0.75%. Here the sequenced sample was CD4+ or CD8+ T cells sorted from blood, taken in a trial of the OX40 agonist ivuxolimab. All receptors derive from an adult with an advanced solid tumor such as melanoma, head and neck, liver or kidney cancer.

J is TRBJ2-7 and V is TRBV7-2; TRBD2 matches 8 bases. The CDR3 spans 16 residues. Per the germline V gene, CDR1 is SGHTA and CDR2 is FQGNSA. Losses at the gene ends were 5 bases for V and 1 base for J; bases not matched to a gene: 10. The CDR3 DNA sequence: TGTGCCAGCAGCCCCACCATAGCGGGAAGGTCCTACGAGCAGTACTTC. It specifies CASSPTIAGRSYEQYF.

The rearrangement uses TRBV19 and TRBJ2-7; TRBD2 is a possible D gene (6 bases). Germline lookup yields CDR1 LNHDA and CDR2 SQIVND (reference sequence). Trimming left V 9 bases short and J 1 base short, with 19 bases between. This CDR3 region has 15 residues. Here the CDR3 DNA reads TGTGCCAGCGCGGCATTGGATGCGGGATCCTACGAGCAGTACTTC. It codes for CASAALDAGSYEQYF.

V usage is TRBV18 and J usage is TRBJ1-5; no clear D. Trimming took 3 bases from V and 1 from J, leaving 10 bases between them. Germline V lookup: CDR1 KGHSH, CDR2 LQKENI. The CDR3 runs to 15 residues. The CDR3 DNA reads TGTGCCAGCTCACCGGGCGGAAGAAGCAATCAGCCCCAGCATTTT. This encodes CASSPGGRSNQPQHF.

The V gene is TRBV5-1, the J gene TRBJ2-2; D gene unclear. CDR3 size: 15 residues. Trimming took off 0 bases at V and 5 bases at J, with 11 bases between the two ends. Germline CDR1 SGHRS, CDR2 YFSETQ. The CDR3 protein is CASSLAGGTTGELFF. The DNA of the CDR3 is TGCGCCAGCAGCTTGGCCGGCGGTACGACCGGGGAGCTGTTTTTT.

CDR3 sequence (DNA): TGTGCCAGCAGACCCTCATCGGCGGGAAACAATGAGCAGTTCTTC. It codes for CASRPSSAGNNEQFF. The chain carries TRBV28 and TRBJ2-1; D is possibly TRBD2 (6 bases). The V end lost 6 bases, the J end lost 5 bases, and 17 bases lay between the germline ends. The CDR3 extends over 15 amino acids. Germline CDR1 is MDHEN and CDR2 is SYDVKM.

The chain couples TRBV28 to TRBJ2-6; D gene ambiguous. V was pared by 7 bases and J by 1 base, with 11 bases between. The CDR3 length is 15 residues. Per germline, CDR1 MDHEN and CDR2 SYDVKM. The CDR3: CASTPWSSGANVLTF. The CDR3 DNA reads TGTGCCAGCACCCCGTGGAGTTCTGGGGCCAACGTCCTGACTTTC. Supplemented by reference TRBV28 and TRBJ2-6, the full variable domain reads DVKVTQSSRYLVKRTGEKVFLECVQDMDHENMFWYRQDPGLGLRLIYFSYDVKMKEKGDIPEGYSVSREKKERFSLILESASTNQTSMYLCASTPWSSGANVLTFGAGSRLTVL.

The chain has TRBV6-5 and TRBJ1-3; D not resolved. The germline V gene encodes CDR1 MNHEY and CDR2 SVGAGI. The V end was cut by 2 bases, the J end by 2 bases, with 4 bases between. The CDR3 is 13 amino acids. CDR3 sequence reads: CASSYRAGNTIYF. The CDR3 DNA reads TGTGCCAGCAGTTACAGGGCTGGAAACACCATATATTTT.

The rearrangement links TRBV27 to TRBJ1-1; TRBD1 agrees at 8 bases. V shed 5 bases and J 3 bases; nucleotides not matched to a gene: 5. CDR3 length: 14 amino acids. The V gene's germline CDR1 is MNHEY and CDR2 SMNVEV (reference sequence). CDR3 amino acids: CASSRTGWYTEAFF. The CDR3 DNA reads TGTGCCAGCAGTAGGACAGGGTGGTACACTGAAGCTTTCTTT.

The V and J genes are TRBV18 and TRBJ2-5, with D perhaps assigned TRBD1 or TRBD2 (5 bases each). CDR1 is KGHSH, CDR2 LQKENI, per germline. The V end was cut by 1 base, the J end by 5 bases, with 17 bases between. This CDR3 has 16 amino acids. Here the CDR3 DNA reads TGTGCCAGCTCACCACAATCGGGACGGGTAGGGGAGACCCAGTACTTC. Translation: CASSPQSGRVGETQYF.

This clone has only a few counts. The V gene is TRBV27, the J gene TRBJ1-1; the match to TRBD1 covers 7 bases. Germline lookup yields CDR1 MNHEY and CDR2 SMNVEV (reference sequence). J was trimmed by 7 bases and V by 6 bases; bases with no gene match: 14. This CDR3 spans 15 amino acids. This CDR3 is CASSRIPGQLYEAFF. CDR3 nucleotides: TGTGCCAGCAGCCGAATTCCGGGACAGTTATATGAAGCTTTCTTT.

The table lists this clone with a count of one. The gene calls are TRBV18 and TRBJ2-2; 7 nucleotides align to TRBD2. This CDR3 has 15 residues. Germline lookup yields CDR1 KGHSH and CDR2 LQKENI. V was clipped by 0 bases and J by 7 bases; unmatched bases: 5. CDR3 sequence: CASSPPKGGVGELFF. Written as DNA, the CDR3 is TGTGCCAGCTCACCACCGAAGGGAGGGGTCGGGGAGCTGTTTTTT.

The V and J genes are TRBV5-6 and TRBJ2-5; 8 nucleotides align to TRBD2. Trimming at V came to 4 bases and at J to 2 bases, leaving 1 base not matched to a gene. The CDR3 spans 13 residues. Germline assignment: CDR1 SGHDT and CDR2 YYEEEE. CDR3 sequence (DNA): TGTGCCAGCAGCCGGGGGGGTCAAGAGACCCAGTACTTC. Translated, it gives CASSRGGQETQYF. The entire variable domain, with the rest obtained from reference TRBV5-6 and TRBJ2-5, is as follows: DAGVTQSPTHLIKTRGQQVTLRCSPKSGHDTVSWYQQALGQGPQFIFQYYEEEERQRGNFPDRFSGHQFPNYSSELNVNALLLGDSALYLCASSRGGQETQYFGPGTRLLVL.

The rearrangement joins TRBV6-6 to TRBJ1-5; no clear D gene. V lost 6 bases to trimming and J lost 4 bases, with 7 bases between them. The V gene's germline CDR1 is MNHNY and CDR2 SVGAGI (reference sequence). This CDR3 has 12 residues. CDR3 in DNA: TGTGCCAGCAGGTCGGGGAATCAGCCCCAGCATTTT. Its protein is CASRSGNQPQHF.

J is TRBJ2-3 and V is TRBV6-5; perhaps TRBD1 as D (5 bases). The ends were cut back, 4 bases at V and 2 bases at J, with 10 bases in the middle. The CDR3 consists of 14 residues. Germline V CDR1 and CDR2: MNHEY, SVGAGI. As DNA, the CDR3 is TGTGCCAGCAGTTCTCAGGGTGACACAGATACGCAGTATTTT. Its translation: CASSSQGDTDTQYF.

CDR3 DNA: TGCGCCAGCAGCCTGCTAGCGCAGTACAATGAGCAGTTCTTC. It encodes CASSLLAQYNEQFF. The chain joins TRBV4-1 to TRBJ2-1; tentative D call: TRBD2 (6 bases). Germline lookup yields CDR1 MGHRA and CDR2 YSYEKL. This CDR3 spans 14 amino acids. Between the trimmed V and J ends, which lost 4 bases and 4 bases, there was a span of 11 bases.

CDR3 protein: CASSFSGASEKLFF. The CDR3 nucleotides read TGTGCCAGCAGCTTCTCGGGGGCTAGTGAAAAACTGTTTTTT. The genes are TRBV7-9 and TRBJ1-4, with a weak D call TRBD1 (6 bases). Germline loops: CDR1 SEHNR, CDR2 FQNEAQ (reference sequence). CDR3 length equals 14 residues. V gave up 3 bases and J gave up 7 bases, with 12 bases separating them.

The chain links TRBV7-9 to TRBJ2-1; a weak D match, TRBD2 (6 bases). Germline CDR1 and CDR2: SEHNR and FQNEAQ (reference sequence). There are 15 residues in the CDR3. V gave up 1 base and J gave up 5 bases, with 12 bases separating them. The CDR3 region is CASSLVSTRNNEQFF. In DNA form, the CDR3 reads TGTGCCAGCAGCTTAGTTTCGACTAGGAACAATGAGCAGTTCTTC.

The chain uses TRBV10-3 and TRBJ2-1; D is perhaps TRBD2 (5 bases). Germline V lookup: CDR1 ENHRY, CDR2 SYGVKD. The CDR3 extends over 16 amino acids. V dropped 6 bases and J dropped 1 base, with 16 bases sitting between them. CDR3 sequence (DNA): TGTGCCATCAGCAGTAGGGAGTCTCGTTCCTACAATGAGCAGTTCTTC. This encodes CAISSRESRSYNEQFF.

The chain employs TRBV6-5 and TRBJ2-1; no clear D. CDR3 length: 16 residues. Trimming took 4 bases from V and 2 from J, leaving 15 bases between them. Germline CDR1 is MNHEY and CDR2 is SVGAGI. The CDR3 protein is CASSSRASNPYNEQFF. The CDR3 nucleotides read TGTGCCAGCAGTTCACGGGCTAGTAATCCCTACAATGAGCAGTTCTTC.

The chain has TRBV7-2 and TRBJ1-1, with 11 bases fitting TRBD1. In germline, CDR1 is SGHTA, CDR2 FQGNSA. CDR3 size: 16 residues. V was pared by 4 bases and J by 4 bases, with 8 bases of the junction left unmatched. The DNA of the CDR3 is TGTGCCAGCAGCTCCGGCCCCGGGACAGGGGGCACTGAAGCTTTCTTT. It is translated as CASSSGPGTGGTEAFF.

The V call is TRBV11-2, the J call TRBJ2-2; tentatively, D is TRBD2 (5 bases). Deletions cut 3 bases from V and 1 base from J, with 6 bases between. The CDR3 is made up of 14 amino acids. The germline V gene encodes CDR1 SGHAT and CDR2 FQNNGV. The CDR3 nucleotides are TGTGCCAGCAGCTTGGACTGGAACACCGGGGAGCTGTTTTTT. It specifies CASSLDWNTGELFF.

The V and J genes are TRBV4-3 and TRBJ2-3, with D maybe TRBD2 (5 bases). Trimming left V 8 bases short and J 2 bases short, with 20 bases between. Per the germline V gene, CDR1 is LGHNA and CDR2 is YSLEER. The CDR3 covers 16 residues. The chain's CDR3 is CASPRGRGLATDTQYF. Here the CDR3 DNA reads TGCGCCAGCCCTCGTGGCCGAGGCCTAGCCACAGATACGCAGTATTTT.

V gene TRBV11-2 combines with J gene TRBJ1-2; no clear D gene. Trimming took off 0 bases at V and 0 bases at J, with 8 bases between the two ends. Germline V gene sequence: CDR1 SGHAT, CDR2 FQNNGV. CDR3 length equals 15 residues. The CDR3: CASSLDWDSNYGYTF. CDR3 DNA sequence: TGTGCCAGCAGCTTAGATTGGGATTCTAACTATGGCTACACCTTC.

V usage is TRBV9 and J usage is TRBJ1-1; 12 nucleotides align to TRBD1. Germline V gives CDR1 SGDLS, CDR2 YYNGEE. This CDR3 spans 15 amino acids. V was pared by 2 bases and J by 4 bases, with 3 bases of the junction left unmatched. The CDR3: CASSVSGQGATEAFF. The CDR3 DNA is TGTGCCAGCAGCGTGTCGGGACAGGGGGCCACTGAAGCTTTCTTT.

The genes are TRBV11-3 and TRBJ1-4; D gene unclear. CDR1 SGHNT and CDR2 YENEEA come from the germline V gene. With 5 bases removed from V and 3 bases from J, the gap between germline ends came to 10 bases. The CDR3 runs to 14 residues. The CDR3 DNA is TGTGCCAGCAGCCACGGTAGGGCTAATGAAAAACTGTTTTTT. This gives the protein CASSHGRANEKLFF.

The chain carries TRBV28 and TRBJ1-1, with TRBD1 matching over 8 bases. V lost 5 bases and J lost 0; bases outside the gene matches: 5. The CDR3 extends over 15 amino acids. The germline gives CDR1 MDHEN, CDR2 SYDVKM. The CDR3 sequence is CASSLTGGLNTEAFF. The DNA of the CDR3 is TGTGCCAGCAGTCTTACAGGGGGACTGAACACTGAAGCTTTCTTT.

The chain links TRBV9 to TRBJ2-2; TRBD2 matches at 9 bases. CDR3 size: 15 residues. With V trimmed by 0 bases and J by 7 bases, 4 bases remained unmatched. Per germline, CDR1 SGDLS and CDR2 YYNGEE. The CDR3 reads CASSVGSSGSGELFF. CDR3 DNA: TGTGCCAGCAGCGTAGGCAGTAGCGGGAGCGGGGAGCTGTTTTTT.

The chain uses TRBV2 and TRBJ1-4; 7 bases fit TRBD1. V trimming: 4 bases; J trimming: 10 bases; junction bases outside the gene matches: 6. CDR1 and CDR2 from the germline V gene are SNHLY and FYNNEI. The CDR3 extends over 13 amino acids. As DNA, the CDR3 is TGTGCCAGCAGTGGTACAGGGGCACCAAAACTGTTTTTT. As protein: CASSGTGAPKLFF.

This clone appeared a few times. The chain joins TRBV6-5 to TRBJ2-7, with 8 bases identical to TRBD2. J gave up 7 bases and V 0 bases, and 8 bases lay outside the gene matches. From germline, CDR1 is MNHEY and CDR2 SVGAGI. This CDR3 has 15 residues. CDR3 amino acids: CASSYSRGGLSEQYF. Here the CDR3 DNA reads TGTGCCAGCAGTTACTCCCGGGGGGGTTTGTCGGAGCAGTACTTC.

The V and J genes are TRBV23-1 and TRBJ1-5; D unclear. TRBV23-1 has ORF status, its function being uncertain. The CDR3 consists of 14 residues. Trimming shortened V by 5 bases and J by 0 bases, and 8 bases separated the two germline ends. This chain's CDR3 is CASSNTSSNQPQHF. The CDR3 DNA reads TGCGCCAGCAGTAACACCTCTAGCAATCAGCCCCAGCATTTT.

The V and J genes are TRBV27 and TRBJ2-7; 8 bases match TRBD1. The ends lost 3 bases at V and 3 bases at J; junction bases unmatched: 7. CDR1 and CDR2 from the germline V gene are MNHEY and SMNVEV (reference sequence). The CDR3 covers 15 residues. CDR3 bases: TGTGCCAGCAGTTTCCCGGGACAGGCCGTCTACGAGCAGTACTTC. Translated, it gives CASSFPGQAVYEQYF.